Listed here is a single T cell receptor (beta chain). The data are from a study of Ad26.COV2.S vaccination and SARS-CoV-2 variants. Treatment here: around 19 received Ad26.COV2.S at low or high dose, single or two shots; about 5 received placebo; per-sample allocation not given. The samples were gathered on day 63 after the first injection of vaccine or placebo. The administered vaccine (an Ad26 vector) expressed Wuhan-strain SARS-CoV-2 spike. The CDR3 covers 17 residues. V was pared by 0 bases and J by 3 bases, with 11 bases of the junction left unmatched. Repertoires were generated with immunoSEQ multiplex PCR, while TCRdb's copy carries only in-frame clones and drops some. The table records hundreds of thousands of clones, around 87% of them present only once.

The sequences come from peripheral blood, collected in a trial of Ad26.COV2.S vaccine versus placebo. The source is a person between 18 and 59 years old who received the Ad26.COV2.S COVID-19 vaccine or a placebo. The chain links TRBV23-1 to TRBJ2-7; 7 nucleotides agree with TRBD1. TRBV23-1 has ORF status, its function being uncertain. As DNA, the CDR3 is TGCGCCAGCAGTCAATCAAACGGACAGGTCGCGTGCTACGAGCAGTACTTC. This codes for CASSQSNGQVACYEQYF.